The 16 T cell receptor beta chains below come from one sample, sequenced in a study of CD8 T cells in Susac syndrome. Random hexamers were used to reverse transcribe about 0.5 to 1 ug of RNA. TCRdb redid the calling of the immunoSEQ multiplex PCR reads with MiXCR, one entry per CDR3 protein. The table has roughly 52,000 distinct CDR3 sequences, approximately 95% seen once; the top ten hold 0.75%. The sequencing input was CD8+ T cells from PBMCs. Receptor source: a human donor with Susac syndrome.

DNA for the CDR3: TGCGCCAGCAGCTTAAGGACAGTCGATGAGCAGTTCTTC. This sequence encodes CASSLRTVDEQFF. The V and J genes are TRBV5-1 and TRBJ2-1; possible D gene TRBD1, 6 bases. Trimming removed 2 bases at V and 8 bases at J, with 11 bases between. From germline, CDR1 is SGHRS and CDR2 YFSETQ. This CDR3 contains 13 residues.

The chain joins TRBV30 to TRBJ2-7; D is unresolved. Germline lookup yields CDR1 GTSNPN and CDR2 SVGIG (reference sequence). The V end was cut by 2 bases, the J end by 6 bases, with 8 bases between. The CDR3 has 11 amino acids. The CDR3 coding sequence is TGTGCCTGGAGTACGGCACGCGAGCAGTACTTC. It is translated as CAWSTAREQYF. Full variable domain (outside the CDR3, taken from reference TRBV30 and TRBJ2-7): SQTIHQWPATLVQPVGSPLSLECTVEGTSNPNLYWYRQAAGRGLQLLFYSVGIGQISSEVPQNLSASRPQDRQFILSSKKLLLSDSGFYLCAWSTAREQYFGPGTRLTVT.

This chain links TRBV7-2 with TRBJ1-4; 10 bases are shared with TRBD1. The CDR3 contains 16 residues. V dropped 1 base and J dropped 4; count of bases not matched to a gene: 3. The germline V gene encodes CDR1 SGHTA and CDR2 FQGNSA. CDR3 residues: CASSLVWDRGNEKLFF. CDR3 bases: TGTGCCAGCAGCTTAGTTTGGGACAGGGGTAATGAAAAACTGTTTTTT.

The chain links TRBV14 to TRBJ2-3; D gene unclear. Trimming removed 0 bases at V and 2 bases at J, with 6 bases between. Germline values: CDR1 SGHDN, CDR2 FVKESK. The CDR3 is 14 amino acids. The DNA of the CDR3 is TGTGCCAGCAGCCAAGAGGCCACCACAGATACGCAGTATTTT. It specifies CASSQEATTDTQYF.

The V call is TRBV9, the J call TRBJ2-7, with 8 bases lining up with TRBD1. Trimming at V came to 3 bases and at J to 4 bases, leaving 12 bases not matched to a gene. Germline V CDR1 and CDR2: SGDLS, YYNGEE. CDR3 size: 16 residues. CDR3 DNA sequence: TGTGCCAGCAGCGGAGACCGACAGGGGTTGGGTTACGAGCAGTACTTC. Translating gives CASSGDRQGLGYEQYF.

The chain links TRBV12-3 or TRBV12-4 to TRBJ1-1, with no clear D. The CDR3 spans 15 residues. Trimming took off 6 bases at V and 0 bases at J, with 14 bases between the two ends. CDR3 protein: CASSEFGSVNTEAFF. The CDR3 region has the DNA TGTGCCAGCAGCGAATTCGGTTCGGTGAACACTGAAGCTTTCTTT.

The sample holds a few counts of this clonotype. The chain combines TRBV6-1 with TRBJ1-6; the D is unclear. CDR3 length: 13 residues. CDR1 and CDR2 from the germline V gene are MNHNS and SASEGT. Trimming removed 7 bases at V and 2 bases at J, with 6 bases between. The DNA for the CDR3 is TGTGCCAGCAAGGAAACCTATAATTCACCCCTCCACTTT. Its translation: CASKETYNSPLHF.

V is TRBV5-1 and J is TRBJ2-3, with TRBD2 matching over 12 bases. The CDR3 is 18 amino acids. J was trimmed by 1 base and V by 2 bases; bases with no gene match: 8. The germline V gene encodes CDR1 SGHRS and CDR2 YFSETQ. The CDR3 nucleotides read TGCGCCAGCAGCTTCATCGGACTAGCGGGGTCCCGCACAGATACGCAGTATTTT. Translated, it gives CASSFIGLAGSRTDTQYF.

The chain joins TRBV12-3 or TRBV12-4 to TRBJ2-3; TRBD1 is a possible D gene (5 bases). The CDR3 is made up of 13 amino acids. The ends were cut back, 6 bases at V and 1 base at J, with 8 bases in the middle. CDR3 DNA: TGTGCCAGCAGCGCGACAGGCACAGATACGCAGTATTTT. Translated, it gives CASSATGTDTQYF.

This clonotype was counted between two and nine times. The V call is TRBV7-2, the J call TRBJ2-7; 7 bases are shared with TRBD2. The CDR3 runs 14 residues. V was pared by 5 bases and J by 2 bases, with 6 bases of the junction left unmatched. The germline gives CDR1 SGHTA, CDR2 FQGNSA. The CDR3 DNA reads TGTGCCAGCAGCCCCCCGGCGGGGGCCTACGAGCAGTACTTC. Protein product: CASSPPAGAYEQYF.

The CDR3 here is CASSQLSPSHTGELFF. The CDR3 bases are TGTGCCAGCAGCCAACTATCCCCGAGTCACACCGGGGAGCTGTTTTTT. V and J are TRBV7-2 and TRBJ2-2; D gene uncertain. The germline V and J ends were trimmed by 5 bases and 3 bases, with 16 bases remaining between them. Germline V CDR1 and CDR2: SGHTA, FQGNSA. This CDR3 is built from 16 residues.

V usage is TRBV12-3 or TRBV12-4 and J usage is TRBJ1-2; the D is unclear. Trimming cost V 5 bases and J 4 bases, with 11 bases left between them. The CDR3 is 13 residues long. The CDR3 nucleotides read TGTGCCAGCAGTCCCTTTAGGTTCTATGGCTACACCTTC. Its protein product is CASSPFRFYGYTF.

The V and J genes are TRBV30 and TRBJ1-2; perhaps TRBD1 as D (6 bases). The V gene lost 0 bases and the J gene lost 4 bases, with 21 bases spanning the gap. The CDR3 length is 17 residues. From germline, CDR1 is GTSNPN and CDR2 SVGIG (reference sequence). The CDR3 sequence is CAWSVRTGYRPVYGYTF. The CDR3 DNA reads TGTGCCTGGAGTGTACGAACAGGGTACCGGCCTGTCTATGGCTACACCTTC.

The chain uses TRBV2 and TRBJ2-1; 8 bases fit TRBD2. Germline CDR1 SNHLY, CDR2 FYNNEI. With V trimmed by 4 bases and J by 1 base, 6 bases remained unmatched. There are 16 residues in the CDR3. The CDR3, as DNA: TGTGCCAGCAGTGTTTCGTTAGCGGGATCCTACAATGAGCAGTTCTTC. Translating gives CASSVSLAGSYNEQFF.

The rearrangement joins TRBV20-1 to TRBJ2-3; D is undetermined. CDR3 length: 16 amino acids. The germline V and J ends were trimmed by 0 bases and 2 bases, with 15 bases remaining between them. Germline V gene sequence: CDR1 DFQATT, CDR2 SNEGSKA (reference sequence). CDR3 amino acids: CSARDGERGDTDTQYF. DNA of the CDR3: TGCAGTGCTAGAGATGGTGAACGTGGGGACACAGATACGCAGTATTTT.

This chain joins TRBV12-3 or TRBV12-4 and TRBJ2-7, with D perhaps matching TRBD1 (5 bases). The CDR3 length is 13 residues. Trimming took off 6 bases at V and 2 bases at J, with 11 bases between the two ends. The CDR3 reads CASSLGQPYEQYF. CDR3 coding DNA: TGTGCCAGCAGCCTCGGACAACCCTACGAGCAGTACTTC.